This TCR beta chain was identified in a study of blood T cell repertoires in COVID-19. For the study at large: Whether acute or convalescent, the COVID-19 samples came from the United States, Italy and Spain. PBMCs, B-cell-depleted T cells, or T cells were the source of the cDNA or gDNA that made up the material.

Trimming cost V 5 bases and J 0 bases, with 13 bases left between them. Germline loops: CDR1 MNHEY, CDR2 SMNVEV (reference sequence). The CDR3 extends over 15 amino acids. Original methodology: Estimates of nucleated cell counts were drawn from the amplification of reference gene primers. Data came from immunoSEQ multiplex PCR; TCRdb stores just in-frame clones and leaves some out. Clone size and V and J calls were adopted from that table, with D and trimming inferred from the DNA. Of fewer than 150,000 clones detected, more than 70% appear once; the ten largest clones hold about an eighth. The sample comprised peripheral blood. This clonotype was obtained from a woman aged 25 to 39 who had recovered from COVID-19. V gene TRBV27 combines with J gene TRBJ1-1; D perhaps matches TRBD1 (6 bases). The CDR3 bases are TGTGCCAGCAGTGCTTGGGACACGATGAACACTGAAGCTTTCTTT. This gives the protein CASSAWDTMNTEAFF.